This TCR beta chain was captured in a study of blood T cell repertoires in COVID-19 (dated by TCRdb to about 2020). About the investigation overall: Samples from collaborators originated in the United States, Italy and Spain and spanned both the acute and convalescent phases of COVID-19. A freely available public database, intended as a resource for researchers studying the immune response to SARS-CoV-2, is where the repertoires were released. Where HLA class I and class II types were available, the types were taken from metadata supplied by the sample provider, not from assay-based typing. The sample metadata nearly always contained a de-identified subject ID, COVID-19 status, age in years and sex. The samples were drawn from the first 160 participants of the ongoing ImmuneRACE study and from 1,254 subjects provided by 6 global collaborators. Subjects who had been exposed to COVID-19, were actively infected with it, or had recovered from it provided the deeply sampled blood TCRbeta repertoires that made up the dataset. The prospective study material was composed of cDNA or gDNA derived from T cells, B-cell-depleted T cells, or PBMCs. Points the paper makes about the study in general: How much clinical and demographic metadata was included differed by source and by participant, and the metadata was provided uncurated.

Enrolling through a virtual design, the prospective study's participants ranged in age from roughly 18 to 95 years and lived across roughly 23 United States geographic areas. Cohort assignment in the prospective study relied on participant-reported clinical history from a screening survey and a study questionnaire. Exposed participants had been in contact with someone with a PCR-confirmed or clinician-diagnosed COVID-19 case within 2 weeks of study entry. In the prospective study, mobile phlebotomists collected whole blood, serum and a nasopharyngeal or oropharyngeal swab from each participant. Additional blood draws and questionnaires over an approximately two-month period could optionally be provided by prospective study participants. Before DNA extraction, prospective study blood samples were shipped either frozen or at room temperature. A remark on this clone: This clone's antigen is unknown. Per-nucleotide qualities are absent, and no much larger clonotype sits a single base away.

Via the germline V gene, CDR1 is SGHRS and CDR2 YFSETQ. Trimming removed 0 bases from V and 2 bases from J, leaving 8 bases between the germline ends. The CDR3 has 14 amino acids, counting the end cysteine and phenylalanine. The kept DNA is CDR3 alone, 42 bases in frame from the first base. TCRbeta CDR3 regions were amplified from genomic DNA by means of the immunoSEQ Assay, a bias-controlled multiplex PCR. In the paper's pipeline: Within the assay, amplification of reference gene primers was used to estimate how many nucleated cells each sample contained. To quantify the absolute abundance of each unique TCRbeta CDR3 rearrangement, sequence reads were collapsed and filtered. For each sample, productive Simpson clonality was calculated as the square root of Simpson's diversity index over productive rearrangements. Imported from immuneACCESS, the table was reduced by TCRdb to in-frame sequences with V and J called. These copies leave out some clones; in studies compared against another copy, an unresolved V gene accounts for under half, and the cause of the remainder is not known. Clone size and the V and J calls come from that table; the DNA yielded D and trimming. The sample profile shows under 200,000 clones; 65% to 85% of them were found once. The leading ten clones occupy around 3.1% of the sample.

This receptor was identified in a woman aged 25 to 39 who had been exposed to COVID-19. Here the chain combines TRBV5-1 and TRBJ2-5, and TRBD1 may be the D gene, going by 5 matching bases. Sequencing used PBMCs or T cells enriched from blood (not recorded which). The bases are TGCGCCAGCAGCTTGGGACAGAAACAAGAGACCCAGTACTTC. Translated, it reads CASSLGQKQETQYF.